This T cell receptor beta chain is drawn from a study of cytomegalovirus exposure and HLA in healthy donors. This CDR3 region has 14 residues. V dropped 4 bases and J dropped 2 bases, with 11 bases sitting between them. Per germline, CDR1 KGHSH and CDR2 LQKENI. As to this clone: The antigen is unknown. The same CDR3 is also encoded by other DNA sequences in this sample.

In the PCR, 60 Vbeta and 13 Jbeta primers were used. Assay used: immunoSEQ multiplex PCR; TCRdb lists only in-frame clones, some missing. The sample carries around 170,000 clones, 82% recorded once. Study results and caveats: Sequencing likely produced, as an artifact, a cluster of highly shared sequence variants. What a later analysis reportedly showed was that an Asian-associated ancestry cluster had fewer N-insertions than the approximately 700-donor mean. Usually a TCR sequence was rare, but some public TCRs were found in many donors.

This sequence joins TRBV18 and TRBJ1-1; the D gene is possibly TRBD1 (5 bases). Specimen: PBMCs. The receptor comes from a woman between 18 and 29 years old in good health and CMV-seronegative. The chain's CDR3 is CASSRATANTEAFF. CDR3 coding DNA: TGTGCCAGCTCACGCGCGACAGCAAACACTGAAGCTTTCTTT.